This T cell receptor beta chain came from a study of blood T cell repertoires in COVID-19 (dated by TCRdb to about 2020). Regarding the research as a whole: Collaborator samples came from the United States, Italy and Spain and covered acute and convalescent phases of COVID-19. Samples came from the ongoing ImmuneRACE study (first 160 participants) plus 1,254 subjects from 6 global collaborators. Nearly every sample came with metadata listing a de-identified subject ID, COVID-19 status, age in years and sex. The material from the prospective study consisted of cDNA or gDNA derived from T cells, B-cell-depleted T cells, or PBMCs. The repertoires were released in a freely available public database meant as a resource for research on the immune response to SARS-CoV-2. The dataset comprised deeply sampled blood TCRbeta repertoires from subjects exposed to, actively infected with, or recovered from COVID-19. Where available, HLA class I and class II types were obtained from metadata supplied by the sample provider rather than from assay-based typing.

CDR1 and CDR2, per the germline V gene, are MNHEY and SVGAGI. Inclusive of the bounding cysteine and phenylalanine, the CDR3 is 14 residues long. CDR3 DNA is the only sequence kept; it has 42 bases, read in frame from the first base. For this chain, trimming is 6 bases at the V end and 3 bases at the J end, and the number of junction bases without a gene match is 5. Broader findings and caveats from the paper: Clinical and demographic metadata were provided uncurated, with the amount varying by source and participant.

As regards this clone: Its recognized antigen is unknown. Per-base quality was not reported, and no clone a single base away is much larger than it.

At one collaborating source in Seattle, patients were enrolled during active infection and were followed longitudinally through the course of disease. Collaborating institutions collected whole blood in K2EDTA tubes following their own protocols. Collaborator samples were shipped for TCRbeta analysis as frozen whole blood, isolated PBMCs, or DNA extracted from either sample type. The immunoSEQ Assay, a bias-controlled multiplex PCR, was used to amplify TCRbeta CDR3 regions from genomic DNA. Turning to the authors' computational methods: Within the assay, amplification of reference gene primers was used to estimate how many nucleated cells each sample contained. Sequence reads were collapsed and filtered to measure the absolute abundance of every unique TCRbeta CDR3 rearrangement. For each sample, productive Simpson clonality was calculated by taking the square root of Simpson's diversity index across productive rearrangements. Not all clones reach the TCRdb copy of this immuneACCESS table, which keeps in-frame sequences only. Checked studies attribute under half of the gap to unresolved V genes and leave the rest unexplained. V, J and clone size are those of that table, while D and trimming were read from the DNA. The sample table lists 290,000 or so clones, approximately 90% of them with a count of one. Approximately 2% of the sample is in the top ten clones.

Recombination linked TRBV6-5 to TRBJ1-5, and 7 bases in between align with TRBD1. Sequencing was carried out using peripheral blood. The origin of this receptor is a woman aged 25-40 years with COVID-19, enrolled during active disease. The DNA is TGTGCCAGCAGCCAAGACAGGGCCAATCAGCCCCAGCATTTT. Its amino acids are CASSQDRANQPQHF.